A single TCR beta chain is shown here with its context. The sample originates from a study of T cell responses to AZD1222 COVID-19 vaccine. Assay used: immunoSEQ multiplex PCR; TCRdb lists only in-frame clones, some missing. In the table there are tens of thousands of clones, nearly 90% of which are singletons. The source was peripheral blood, collected on day 0 of AZD1222 vaccination. The clonotype comes from an adult in good health.

CDR3 amino acids: CASSLVPWNTEAFF. The CDR3 nucleotides read TGTGCCAGCAGCTTAGTTCCGTGGAACACTGAAGCTTTCTTT. The V and J genes are TRBV11-2 and TRBJ1-1; D unresolved. V lost 1 base to trimming and J lost 1 base, with 7 bases between them. The CDR3 consists of 14 residues. Germline CDR1 reads SGHAT; CDR2 reads FQNNGV.